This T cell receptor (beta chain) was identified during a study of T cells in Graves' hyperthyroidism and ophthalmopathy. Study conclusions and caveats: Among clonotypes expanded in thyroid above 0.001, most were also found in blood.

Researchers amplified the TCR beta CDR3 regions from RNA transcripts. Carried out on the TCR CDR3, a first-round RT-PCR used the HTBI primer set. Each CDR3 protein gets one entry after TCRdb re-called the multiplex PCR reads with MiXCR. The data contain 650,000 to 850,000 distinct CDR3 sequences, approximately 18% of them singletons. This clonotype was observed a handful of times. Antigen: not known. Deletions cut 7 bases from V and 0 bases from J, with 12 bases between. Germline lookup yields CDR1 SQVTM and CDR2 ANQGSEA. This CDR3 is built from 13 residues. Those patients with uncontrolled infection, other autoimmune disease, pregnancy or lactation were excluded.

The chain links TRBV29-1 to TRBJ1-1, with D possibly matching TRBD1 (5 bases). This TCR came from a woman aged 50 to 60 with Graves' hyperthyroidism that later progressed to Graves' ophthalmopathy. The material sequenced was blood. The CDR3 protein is CSGVRGLNTEAFF. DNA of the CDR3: TGCAGCGGGGTAAGGGGATTGAACACTGAAGCTTTCTTT.